This T cell receptor (beta chain) is drawn from a study of blood T cell repertoires in COVID-19. Looking at the study overall: Acute and convalescent COVID-19 samples came from the United States, Italy and Spain. The analysed material was cDNA or gDNA that came from T cells, B-cell-depleted T cells, or PBMCs.

The table came from immunoSEQ multiplex PCR; TCRdb's copy has only in-frame clones and leaves some out. The sample has 200,000 to 300,000 clones; around 80% are singletons. Germline CDR1 LGHDT, CDR2 YNNKEL (reference sequence). The V end was cut by 3 bases, the J end by 2 bases, with 12 bases between. This CDR3 contains 15 residues. The sequenced material came from peripheral blood. The genes are TRBV3-1 (or the pseudogene TRBV3-2) and TRBJ2-3; no clear D. The receptor's source is a human donor in a cohort sampled during active COVID-19. For the CDR3, the DNA is TGTGCCAGCAGCCAGGGTCCAACAGCCACAGATACGCAGTATTTT. Translating it yields CASSQGPTATDTQYF.